The 23 T cell receptor beta chains in this list originate from one sample, sequenced in a study of T cell responses to AZD1222 COVID-19 vaccine. Clones were sequenced by immunoSEQ multiplex PCR, and TCRdb holds only the in-frame ones, with some missing. The repertoire holds 150,000 to 200,000 clones, with 94% as singletons. The source material was peripheral blood, sampled on day 0 of AZD1222 vaccination. These receptors all come from an adult in good health.

The chain joins TRBV7-9 to TRBJ1-1, with unresolved D. V was trimmed by 5 bases and J by 8 bases, leaving 12 bases between them. Germline V lookup: CDR1 SEHNR, CDR2 FQNEAQ (reference sequence). The CDR3 is 12 residues long. CDR3 sequence reads: CASSLSHGEAFF. The CDR3 DNA reads as TGTGCCAGCAGCCTCTCACATGGGGAAGCTTTCTTT.

This clone appeared once. The chain is built from TRBV7-2 and TRBJ1-1, with D hard to call. The CDR3 runs 12 residues. The ends were cut back, 8 bases at V and 6 bases at J, with 13 bases in the middle. Looked up from germline, CDR1 is SGHTA and CDR2 is FQGNSA. The DNA of the CDR3 is TGTGCCAGCCCCCGCCGGGATGCTGAAGCTTTCTTT. Residues: CASPRRDAEAFF.

The rearrangement joins TRBV11-3 to TRBJ1-1; no definite D call. This CDR3 is 13 amino acids long. Looked up from germline, CDR1 is SGHNT and CDR2 is YENEEA. V was pared by 2 bases and J by 1 base, with 5 bases between. CDR3: CASSLIGNTEAFF. CDR3 sequence (DNA): TGTGCCAGCAGCTTAATTGGGAACACTGAAGCTTTCTTT.

The rearrangement links TRBV18 to TRBJ2-5, with D unresolved. The CDR3 consists of 14 residues. Per the germline V gene, CDR1 is KGHSH and CDR2 is LQKENI. With 3 bases removed from V and 4 bases from J, the gap between germline ends came to 12 bases. For the CDR3, the DNA is TGTGCCAGCTCACCCCCCGCCCAATCAGAGACCCAGTACTTC. This codes for CASSPPAQSETQYF.

The chain employs TRBV24-1 and TRBJ2-7; D might be TRBD2 (5 bases). The V gene's germline CDR1 is KGHDR and CDR2 SFDVKD. The CDR3 has 15 residues. V was pared by 4 bases and J by 0 bases, with 12 bases between. CDR3 region: CATSDWTGSSYEQYF. The CDR3 DNA is TGTGCCACCAGTGACTGGACGGGAAGCTCCTACGAGCAGTACTTC.

The chain is built from TRBV25-1 and TRBJ1-2, with D possibly TRBD1 on 5 matching bases. The V end was cut by 6 bases, the J end by 4 bases, with 9 bases between. CDR1 and CDR2 (germline): MGHDK, SYGVNS. The CDR3 totals 12 residues. CDR3 nucleotides: TGTGCCAGCAGGGACACCTCCTATGGCTACACCTTC. It yields the protein CASRDTSYGYTF.

The J gene is TRBJ2-1, the V gene TRBV6-2 or TRBV6-3; 10 bases map to TRBD1. The CDR3 spans 15 residues. Germline CDR1 reads MNHEY; CDR2 reads SVGEGT. V gave up 6 bases and J gave up 9 bases; unmatched junction bases: 11. CDR3 in amino acids: CASSERDRGSLEQFF. The CDR3, as DNA: TGTGCCAGCAGCGAAAGGGACAGGGGTAGTCTTGAGCAGTTCTTC.

For the CDR3, the DNA is TGCGCCAGCAGCTTGAAGACAAGCACTGAAGCTTTCTTT. Its protein product is CASSLKTSTEAFF. The chain recombines TRBV5-1 with TRBJ1-1; D is ambiguous. Trimming removed 1 base at V and 4 bases at J, with 8 bases between. The germline V gene encodes CDR1 SGHRS and CDR2 YFSETQ. CDR3 length: 13 residues.

This clone was detected once. V gene TRBV19 combines with J gene TRBJ1-5; D gene unclear. The CDR3 length is 15 residues. V lost 1 base and J 0 bases, leaving 7 bases between the germline ends. CDR1 LNHDA and CDR2 SQIVND come from the germline V gene (reference sequence). CDR3 loop: CASSIGGYSNQPQHF. CDR3 nucleotides: TGTGCCAGTAGTATAGGAGGTTATAGCAATCAGCCCCAGCATTTT.

The rearrangement links TRBV10-1 to TRBJ2-7; a possible D gene is TRBD1 (6 bases). Germline-derived CDR1 and CDR2 are WNHNN and SYGVQD (reference sequence). The V end was cut by 2 bases, the J end by 2 bases, with 7 bases between. The CDR3 covers 13 residues. The CDR3, as DNA: TGCGCCAGCAGTGAGGACAGGACCTACGAGCAGTACTTC. Its translation: CASSEDRTYEQYF.

The chain recombines TRBV5-1 with TRBJ1-1; D not resolved. Trimming took 4 bases from V and 2 from J, leaving 9 bases between them. CDR3 length: 13 residues. Germline CDR1 reads SGHRS; CDR2 reads YFSETQ. The CDR3 DNA follows: TGCGCCAGCAGCGCCGAACTTAACACTGAAGCTTTCTTT. Translation: CASSAELNTEAFF.

This chain connects TRBV10-3 to TRBJ2-2; D call uncertain. V was trimmed by 6 bases and J by 6 bases, leaving 5 bases between them. The CDR3 totals 11 residues. Germline CDR1 ENHRY, CDR2 SYGVKD. The CDR3 protein is CAISAAGELFF. For the CDR3, the DNA is TGTGCCATCAGCGCAGCCGGGGAGCTGTTTTTT.

V gene TRBV7-3 combines with J gene TRBJ2-6; maybe TRBD1 (6 bases). The CDR3 sequence is 15 residues long. CDR1 is SGHTA, CDR2 FQGTGA, per germline. V lost 5 bases and J 3 bases, leaving 11 bases between the germline ends. CDR3 in DNA: TGTGCCAGCAGCCAGGGGCCCGGTGGGGCCAACGTCCTGACTTTC. Amino acids: CASSQGPGGANVLTF.

V and J are TRBV15 and TRBJ1-5; D gene uncertain. Trimming removed 1 base from V and 1 base from J, with 11 bases in between. CDR3 size: 16 residues. From germline, CDR1 is LNHNV and CDR2 YYDKDF (reference sequence). Here the CDR3 reads CATSRAVFGSNQPQHF. CDR3 coding DNA: TGTGCCACCAGCAGAGCAGTCTTCGGAAGCAATCAGCCCCAGCATTTT. The full variable domain, in which reference TRBV15 and TRBJ1-5 provide the parts outside the CDR3, is DAMVIQNPRYQVTQFGKPVTLSCSQTLNHNVMYWYQQKSSQAPKLLFHYYDKDFNNEADTPDNFQSRRPNTSFCFLDIRSPGLGDTAMYLCATSRAVFGSNQPQHFGDGTRLSIL.

This clone occurred a few times. This chain's CDR3 is CASSHRYEQYF. In DNA form, the CDR3 reads TGTGCCAGCAGCCACAGGTACGAGCAGTACTTC. V gene TRBV6-2 or TRBV6-3 combines with J gene TRBJ2-7, with a weak D call TRBD1 (5 bases). This CDR3 region has 11 residues. The germline gives CDR1 MNHEY, CDR2 SVGEGT. Trimming stripped 6 bases from V and 4 bases from J, with 7 bases between.

The chain recombines TRBV10-3 with TRBJ2-1, with TRBD2 identical over 7 bases. This CDR3 is 12 amino acids long. The V gene end was trimmed by 8 bases and the J gene end by 6 bases; junction bases not matched to a gene: 4. CDR1 ENHRY and CDR2 SYGVKD come from the germline V gene. Here the CDR3 reads CAIGGLTNEQFF. CDR3 nucleotides: TGTGCCATCGGGGGACTAACCAATGAGCAGTTCTTC.

CDR3 nucleotides: TGTGCCAGCTCCCTACCCTCAGATACGCAGTATTTT. Its translation is CASSLPSDTQYF. The V call is TRBV18, the J call TRBJ2-3; D not certain. V was clipped by 6 bases and J by 4 bases, with 8 bases between them. Germline assignment: CDR1 KGHSH and CDR2 LQKENI. The CDR3 loop spans 12 amino acids. The full variable domain, in which reference TRBV18 and TRBJ2-3 provide the parts outside the CDR3, is NAGVMQNPRHLVRRRGQEARLRCSPMKGHSHVYWYRQLPEEGLKFMVYLQKENIIDESGMPKERFSAEFPKEGPSILRIQQVVRGDSAAYFCASSLPSDTQYFGPGTRLTVL.

The DNA for the CDR3 is TGTGCCACGGGTCAAGGGTACTCTGGGGCCAACGTCCTGACTTTC. Protein product: CATGQGYSGANVLTF. The rearrangement joins TRBV6-5 to TRBJ2-6; D not certain. Germline V gene data show CDR1 as MNHEY and CDR2 as SVGAGI. The CDR3 extends over 15 amino acids. Between the trimmed V and J ends, which lost 10 bases and 0 bases, there was a span of 13 bases.

The chain uses TRBV30 and TRBJ1-1, with TRBD1 matching over 7 bases. Trimming cost V 1 base and J 2 bases; bases outside gene matches: 10. Germline CDR1 is GTSNPN and CDR2 is SVGIG (reference sequence). There are 16 residues in the CDR3. CDR3 region: CAWSGTGEIANTEAFF. The CDR3 DNA reads as TGTGCCTGGAGTGGGACAGGTGAAATCGCAAACACTGAAGCTTTCTTT.

J is TRBJ2-7 and V is TRBV6-5; weak D call: TRBD2 (6 bases). Trimming cost V 7 bases and J 3 bases, with 16 bases left between them. There are 14 residues in the CDR3. CDR1 is MNHEY and CDR2 is SVGAGI in the germline V gene. CDR3 in amino acids: CASIPTPTSYEQYF. Written as DNA, the CDR3 is TGTGCCAGCATCCCCACCCCGACTAGCTACGAGCAGTACTTC.

The genes are TRBV28 and TRBJ1-1, with 7 nucleotides matching TRBD1. The ends lost 4 bases at V and 5 bases at J; junction bases unmatched: 7. Germline V gives CDR1 MDHEN, CDR2 SYDVKM. CDR3 length: 14 residues. CDR3 DNA sequence: TGTGCCAGCAGTTACAGGGGTGGGCTTACTGAAGCTTTCTTT. Its protein is CASSYRGGLTEAFF.

This chain uses TRBV28 with TRBJ2-1; no clear D gene. V was clipped by 7 bases and J by 0 bases, with 10 bases between them. Germline V CDR1 and CDR2: MDHEN, SYDVKM. This CDR3 is 14 amino acids long. CDR3 sequence (DNA): TGTGCCAGCATTTCTTCTCCCTCCTACAATGAGCAGTTCTTC. It specifies CASISSPSYNEQFF.

This clone was observed a single time. The rearrangement joins TRBV15 to TRBJ1-5; D is undetermined. The CDR3 covers 13 residues. The germline gives CDR1 LNHNV, CDR2 YYDKDF (reference sequence). Trimming cost V 3 bases and J 5 bases, with 8 bases left between them. Written as DNA, the CDR3 is TGTGCCACCAGCAGGGGTACCGATCAGCCCCAGCATTTT. The encoded protein is CATSRGTDQPQHF.